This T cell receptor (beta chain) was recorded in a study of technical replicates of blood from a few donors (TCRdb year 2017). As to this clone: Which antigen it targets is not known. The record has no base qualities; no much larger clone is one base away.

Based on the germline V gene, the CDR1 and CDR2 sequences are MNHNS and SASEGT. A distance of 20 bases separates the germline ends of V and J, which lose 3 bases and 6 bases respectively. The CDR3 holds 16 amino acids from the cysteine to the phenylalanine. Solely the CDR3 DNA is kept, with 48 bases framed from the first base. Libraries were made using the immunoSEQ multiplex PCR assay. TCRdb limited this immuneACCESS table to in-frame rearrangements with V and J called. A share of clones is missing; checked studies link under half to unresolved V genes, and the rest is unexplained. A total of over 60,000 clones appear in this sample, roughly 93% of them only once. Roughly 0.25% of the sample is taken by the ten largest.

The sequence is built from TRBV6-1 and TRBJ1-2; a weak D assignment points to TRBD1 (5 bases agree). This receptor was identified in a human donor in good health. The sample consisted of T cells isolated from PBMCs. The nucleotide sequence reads TGTGCCAGCAGTGACATCACGAGGGCGGGGACCGATGGCTACACCTTC. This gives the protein CASSDITRAGTDGYTF.